This T cell receptor beta chain was sequenced during a study of T cells after yellow fever vaccination. A process of 5'RACE template switching, which added a universal primer site and UMIs, was used to make TCR cDNA. TCRdb itself ran the 5' RACE reads through MiXCR, one entry per CDR3 protein. The sample consists of a few hundred thousand distinct CDR3 sequences, around 4.9% of them appearing once. This clonotype was seen a few times. As yet, its antigen is unknown. Germline loops: CDR1 SGHNT, CDR2 YYREEE (reference sequence). The V end lost 4 bases, the J end lost 4 bases, and 19 bases lay between the germline ends. CDR3 size: 16 residues. Study-wide findings and caveats: Although the secondary response was weaker, it peaked faster, at day 5 versus 15. Clones that expanded after primary vaccination mostly reappeared after the booster (96% CD4, about 91% CD8). The study noted that FACS-sorted repertoires could contain abundant clonotypes contaminating from the bulk population.

The chain links TRBV5-4 to TRBJ2-3; D remains unclear. This receptor was identified in a man aged 18 to 29 who received the YFV17D yellow fever vaccine. The sequencing here drew on CD4+ T cells sorted from PBMCs, taken on the day of the yellow fever booster vaccination. DNA of the CDR3: TGTGCCAGCAGCAAGGGAACAACTTCATTCTCAGATACGCAGTATTTT. Translated, it gives CASSKGTTSFSDTQYF.